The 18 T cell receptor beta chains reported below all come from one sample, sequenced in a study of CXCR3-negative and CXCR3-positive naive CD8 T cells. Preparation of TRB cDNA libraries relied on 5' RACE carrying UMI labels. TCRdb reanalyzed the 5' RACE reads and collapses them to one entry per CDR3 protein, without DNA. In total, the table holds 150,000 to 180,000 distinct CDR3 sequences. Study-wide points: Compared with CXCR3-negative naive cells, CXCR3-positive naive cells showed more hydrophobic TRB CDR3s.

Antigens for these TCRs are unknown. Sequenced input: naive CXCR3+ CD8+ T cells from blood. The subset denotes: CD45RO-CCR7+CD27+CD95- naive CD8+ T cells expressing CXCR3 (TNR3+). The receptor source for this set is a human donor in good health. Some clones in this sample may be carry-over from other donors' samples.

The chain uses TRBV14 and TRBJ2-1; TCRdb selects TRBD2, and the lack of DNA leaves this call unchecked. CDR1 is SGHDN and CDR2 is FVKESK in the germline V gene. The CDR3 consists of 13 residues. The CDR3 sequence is CASSHISPNEQFF.

CDR3 in amino acids: CASSLGGGGYTDTQYF. The rearrangement uses TRBV7-8 and TRBJ2-3; TCRdb's D gene call, TRBD1, goes unchecked for lack of DNA. The CDR3 covers 16 residues. The germline V gene encodes CDR1 SGHVS and CDR2 FQNEAQ.

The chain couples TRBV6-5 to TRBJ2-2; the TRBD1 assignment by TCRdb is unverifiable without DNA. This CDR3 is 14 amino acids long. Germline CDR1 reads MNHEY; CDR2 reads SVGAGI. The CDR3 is CASSQGQGAEELFF.

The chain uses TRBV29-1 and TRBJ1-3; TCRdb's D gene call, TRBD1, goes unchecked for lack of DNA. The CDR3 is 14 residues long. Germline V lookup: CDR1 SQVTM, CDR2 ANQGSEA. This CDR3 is CSVVGGYSGNTIYF.

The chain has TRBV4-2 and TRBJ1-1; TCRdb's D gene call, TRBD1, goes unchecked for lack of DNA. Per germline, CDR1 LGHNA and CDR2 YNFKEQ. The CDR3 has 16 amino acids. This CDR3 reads CASSQGTGPDLPEAFF.

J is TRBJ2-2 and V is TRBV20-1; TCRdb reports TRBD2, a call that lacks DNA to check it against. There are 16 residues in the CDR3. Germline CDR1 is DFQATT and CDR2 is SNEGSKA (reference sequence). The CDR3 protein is CSPIGLAGLYAGELFF.

The CDR3 region is CASTRMGLAGEEVEQFF. The chain combines TRBV28 with TRBJ2-1; the D call from TCRdb, TRBD2, cannot be confirmed without DNA. The CDR3 length is 17 residues. Looked up from germline, CDR1 is MDHEN and CDR2 is SYDVKM.

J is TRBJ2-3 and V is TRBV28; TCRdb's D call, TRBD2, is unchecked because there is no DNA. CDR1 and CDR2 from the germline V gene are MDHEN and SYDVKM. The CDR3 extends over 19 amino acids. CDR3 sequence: CASSPTGTSGGAGADTQYF.

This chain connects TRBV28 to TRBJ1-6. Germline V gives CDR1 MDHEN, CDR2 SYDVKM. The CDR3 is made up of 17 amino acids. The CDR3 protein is CASRLTAGLGRDSPLHF.

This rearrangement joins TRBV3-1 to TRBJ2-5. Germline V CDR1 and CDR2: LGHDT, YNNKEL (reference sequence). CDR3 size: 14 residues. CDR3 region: CASSPRQAEETQYF.

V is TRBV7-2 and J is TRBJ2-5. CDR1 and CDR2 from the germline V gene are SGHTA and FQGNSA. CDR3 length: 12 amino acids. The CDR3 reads CASGLGGETQYF.

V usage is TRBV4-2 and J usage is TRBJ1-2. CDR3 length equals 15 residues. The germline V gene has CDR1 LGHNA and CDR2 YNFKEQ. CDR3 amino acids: CASSYTRGDNYGYTF.

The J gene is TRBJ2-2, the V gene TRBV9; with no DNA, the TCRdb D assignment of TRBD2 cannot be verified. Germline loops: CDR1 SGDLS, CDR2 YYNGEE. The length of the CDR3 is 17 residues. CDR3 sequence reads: CASSVDTRSGRAGELFF.

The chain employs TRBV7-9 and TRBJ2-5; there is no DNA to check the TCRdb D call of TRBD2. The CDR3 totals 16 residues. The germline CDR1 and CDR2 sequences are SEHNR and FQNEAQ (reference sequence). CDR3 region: CASSLGLAGSQETQYF.

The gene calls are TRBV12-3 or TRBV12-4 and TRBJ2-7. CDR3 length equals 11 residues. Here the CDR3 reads CASSHGYEQYF.

CDR3 sequence reads: CATSRVSVETQYF. The rearrangement uses TRBV15 and TRBJ2-5. The germline CDR1 and CDR2 sequences are LNHNV and YYDKDF (reference sequence). The CDR3 has 13 residues.

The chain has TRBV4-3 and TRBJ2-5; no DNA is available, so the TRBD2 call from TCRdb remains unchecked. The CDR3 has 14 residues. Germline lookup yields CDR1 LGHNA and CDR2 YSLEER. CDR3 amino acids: CASSQAGDGETQYF.

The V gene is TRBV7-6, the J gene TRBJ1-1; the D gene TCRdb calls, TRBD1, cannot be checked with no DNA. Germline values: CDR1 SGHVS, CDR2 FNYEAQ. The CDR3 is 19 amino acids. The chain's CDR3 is CARDEKLTGLGLMNTEAFF.